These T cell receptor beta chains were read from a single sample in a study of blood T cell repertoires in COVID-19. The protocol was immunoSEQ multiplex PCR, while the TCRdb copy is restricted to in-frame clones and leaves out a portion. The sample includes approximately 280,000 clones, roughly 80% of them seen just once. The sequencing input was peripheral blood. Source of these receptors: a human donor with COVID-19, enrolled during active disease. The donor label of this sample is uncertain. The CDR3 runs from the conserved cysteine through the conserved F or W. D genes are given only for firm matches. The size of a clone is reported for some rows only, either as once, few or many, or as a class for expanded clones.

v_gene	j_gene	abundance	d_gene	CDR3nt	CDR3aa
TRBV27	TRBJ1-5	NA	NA	TGTGCCAGCAGTACGCATTGGGGGCAGACCAATCAGCCCCAGCATTTT	CASSTHWGQTNQPQHF
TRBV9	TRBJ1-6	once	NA	TGTGCCAGCAGCGACGAGAGGGTGCGTAATTCACCCCTCCACTTT	CASSDERVRNSPLHF
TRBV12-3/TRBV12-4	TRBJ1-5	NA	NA	TGTGCCACCAGGGTCGGGAGGGATCAGCCCCAGCATTTT	CATRVGRDQPQHF
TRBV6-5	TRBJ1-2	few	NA	TGTGCCAGCAGCAGACAGTCTGACGGGGGCTACACCTTC	CASSRQSDGGYTF
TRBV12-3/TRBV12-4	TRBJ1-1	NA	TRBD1	TGTGCCAGCAGACAGGGGGGTGGCACTGAAGCTTTCTTT	CASRQGGGTEAFF
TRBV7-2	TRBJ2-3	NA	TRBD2	TGTGCCAGCAGCCTGGGACTAGCGGGAGGAACAGATACGCAGTATTTT	CASSLGLAGGTDTQYF
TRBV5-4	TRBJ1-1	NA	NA	TGTGCCAGCAGCTCGGGCTCAGGGGTTGAGGCTTTCTTT	CASSSGSGVEAFF
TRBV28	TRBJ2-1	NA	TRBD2	TGTGCCAGCAGTAACCCCCTAGCGGTGGCCTACAATGAGCAGTTCTTC	CASSNPLAVAYNEQFF
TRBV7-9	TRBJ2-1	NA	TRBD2	TGTGCCAGCAGCCCCGGGACTAGTAGCGCGGATGAGCAGTTCTTC	CASSPGTSSADEQFF
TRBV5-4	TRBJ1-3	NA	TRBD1	TGTGCCAGCAGCTGGGGACCTGGGACAGCACCCTCTGGAAACACCATATATTTT	CASSWGPGTAPSGNTIYF
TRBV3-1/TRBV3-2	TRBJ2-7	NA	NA	TGTGCCAGCAGCCAAGTTGACAGCCTTGGTAGGTCCTACGAGCAGTACTTC	CASSQVDSLGRSYEQYF
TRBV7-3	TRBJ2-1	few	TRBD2	TGTGCCAGCAGCGCTATGGGGACTAGCGACTACAATGAGCAGTTCTTC	CASSAMGTSDYNEQFF
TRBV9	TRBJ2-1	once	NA	TGTGCCAGCAGCGTAGGGAGCTTCACAAGTGAGCAGTTCTTC	CASSVGSFTSEQFF
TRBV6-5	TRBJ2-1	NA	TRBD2	TGTGCCAGCACCCGGACTAGCAATGAGCAGTTCTTC	CASTRTSNEQFF
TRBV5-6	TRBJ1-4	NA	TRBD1	TGTGCCAGCAGCTCGACGGACAGGCTTAATGAAAAACTGTTTTTT	CASSSTDRLNEKLFF
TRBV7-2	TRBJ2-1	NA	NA	TGTGCCAGCAGCTTCAGGGGCTCCTACAATGAGCAGTTCTTC	CASSFRGSYNEQFF
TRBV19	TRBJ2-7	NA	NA	TGTGCCAGTAGTCGGGGTAGAGAGTACGAGCAGTACTTC	CASSRGREYEQYF
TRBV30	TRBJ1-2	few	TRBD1	TGTGCCTGGAGTTCGAGACGACAGGGGAACTATGGCTACACCTTC	CAWSSRRQGNYGYTF
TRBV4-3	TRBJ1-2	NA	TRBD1	TGCGCCAGCAGCCAAGGGGCGCAGGGGGCAAAGGGCTACACCTTC	CASSQGAQGAKGYTF
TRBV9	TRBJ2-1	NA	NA	TGTGCCAGCAGCGTGACGGGAGCCTCCTACAATGAGCAGTTCTTC	CASSVTGASYNEQFF
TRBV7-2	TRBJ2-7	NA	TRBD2	TGTGCCAGCAGCTCTTTAGCGGGAGTCCCCGAGCAGTACTTC	CASSSLAGVPEQYF
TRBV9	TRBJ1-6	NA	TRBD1	TGTGCCAGCAGCCCCCGACAGGGAGATTCACCCCTCCACTTT	CASSPRQGDSPLHF
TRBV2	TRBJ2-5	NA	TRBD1	TGTGCCAGCAGTGAAATTGGGACAGGGTCTGGAGAGACCCAGTACTTC	CASSEIGTGSGETQYF
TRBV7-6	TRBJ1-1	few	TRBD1	TGTGCCAGCAGCAAACTCACAGGGGAGAACACTGAAGCTTTCTTT	CASSKLTGENTEAFF
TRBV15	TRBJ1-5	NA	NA	TGTGCCACCAGCAGAGGGGGCAGGCGGAATCAGCCCCAGCATTTT	CATSRGGRRNQPQHF
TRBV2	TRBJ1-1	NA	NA	TGTGCCAGCAGCCTCTGGACCGGGAACCCTGAAGCTTTCTTT	CASSLWTGNPEAFF
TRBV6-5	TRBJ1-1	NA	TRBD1	TGTGCCAGCAGTCTTACAGGGGGTAAAAGGACTGAAGCTTTCTTT	CASSLTGGKRTEAFF
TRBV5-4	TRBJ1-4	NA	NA	TGTGCCAGCAGCTTGGCCGGGGTGGATGAAAAACTGTTTTTT	CASSLAGVDEKLFF
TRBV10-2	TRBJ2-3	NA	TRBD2	TGCGCCAGCAGCTCCGGGACTAGCGGGAGTGCTAGCACAGATACGCAGTATTTT	CASSSGTSGSASTDTQYF
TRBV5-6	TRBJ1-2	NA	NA	TGTGCCAGCACCCAGACAGAGAACTATGGCTACACCTTC	CASTQTENYGYTF
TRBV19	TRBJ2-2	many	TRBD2	TGTGCCACCCAACCTCTAGCGGGGGCCACCGGGGAGCTGTTTTTT	CATQPLAGATGELFF
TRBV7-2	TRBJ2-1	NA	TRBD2	TGTGCCAGCAGCGCCGGACTAGCGGGGCACAATGAGCAGTTCTTC	CASSAGLAGHNEQFF
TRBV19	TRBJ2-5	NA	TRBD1	TGTGCCAGTAGTATGGGGCAAGACAGGGGAGAGACCCAGTACTTC	CASSMGQDRGETQYF
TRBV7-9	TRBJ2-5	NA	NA	TGTGCCAGCAGCTTTAGTAGGGGGACGAGGGAAGAGACCCAGTACTTC	CASSFSRGTREETQYF
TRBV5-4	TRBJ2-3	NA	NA	TGTGCCAGCAGCTCCCGGGTTGCTAGCACAGATACGCAGTATTTT	CASSSRVASTDTQYF
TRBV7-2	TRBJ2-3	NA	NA	TGTGCCAGCAGCTTGAGCGATACGCAGTATTTT	CASSLSDTQYF
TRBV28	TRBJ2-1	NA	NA	TGTGCCAGCAGTATCCGAGGGCCCCTCTATGAGCAGTTCTTC	CASSIRGPLYEQFF
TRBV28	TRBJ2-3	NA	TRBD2	TGTGCCAGCACCCGACTAGCGGGATCGGCGCAGTATTTT	CASTRLAGSAQYF
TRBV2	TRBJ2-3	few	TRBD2	TGTGCCAGCAGGGACCTGCCGGGACTAAACACAGATACGCAGTATTTT	CASRDLPGLNTDTQYF
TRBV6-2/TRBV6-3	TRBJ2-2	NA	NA	TGTGCCAGCAGTTACCCCGGGGGAGCGATGAACACCGGGGAGCTGTTTTTT	CASSYPGGAMNTGELFF
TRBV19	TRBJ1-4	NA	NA	TGTGCCAGTAGTCGAATCAGCGGAGACGAAAAACTGTTTTTT	CASSRISGDEKLFF
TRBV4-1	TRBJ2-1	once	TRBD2	TGCGCCAGCAGGATGACTAGCGGCTCCTACAATGAGCAGTTCTTC	CASRMTSGSYNEQFF
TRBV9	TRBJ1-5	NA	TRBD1	TGTGCCAGCAGCTTGGGGACAGGGATCCATAGCAATCAGCCCCAGCATTTT	CASSLGTGIHSNQPQHF
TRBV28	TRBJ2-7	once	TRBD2	TGTGCCAGCAGTTGGGGAGGGTCCGAGCAGTACTTC	CASSWGGSEQYF
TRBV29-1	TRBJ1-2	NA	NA	TGCAGCGTTACCGGGAGCTATGGCTACACCTTC	CSVTGSYGYTF
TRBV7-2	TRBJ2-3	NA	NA	TGTGCCAGCAGCCCAGGGGGAGGCGCAGATACGCAGTATTTT	CASSPGGGADTQYF
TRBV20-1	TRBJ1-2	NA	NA	TGCAGTGCTAGTGGGGCCCTCTACACCTTC	CSASGALYTF